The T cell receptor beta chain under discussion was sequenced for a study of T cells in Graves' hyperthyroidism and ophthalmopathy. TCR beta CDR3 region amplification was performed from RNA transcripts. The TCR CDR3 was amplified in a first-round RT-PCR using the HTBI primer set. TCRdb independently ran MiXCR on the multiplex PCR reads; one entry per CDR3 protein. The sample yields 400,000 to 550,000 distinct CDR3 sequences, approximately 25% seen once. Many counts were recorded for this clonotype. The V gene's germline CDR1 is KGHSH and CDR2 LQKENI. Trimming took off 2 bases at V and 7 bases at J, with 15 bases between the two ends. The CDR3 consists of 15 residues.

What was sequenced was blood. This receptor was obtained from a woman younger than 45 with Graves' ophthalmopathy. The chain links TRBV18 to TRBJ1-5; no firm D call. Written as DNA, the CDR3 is TGTGCCAGCTCACCAAGAGGAGAGAGTGGGCAGCCCCAGCATTTT. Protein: CASSPRGESGQPQHF.